One sample yielded the 2 T cell receptor beta chains listed below, sequenced in a study of cytomegalovirus exposure and HLA in healthy donors. The PCR had 60 Vbeta and 13 Jbeta primers. Only in-frame clones appear in the TCRdb table, and some are missing; sequencing was by immunoSEQ multiplex PCR. Found here are about 70,000 clones, roughly 68% of them singletons; the top ten hold around 10%. Sequences were obtained from PBMCs. The receptors were gathered from a woman between 55 and 75 years old in good health and CMV-seropositive.

The V call is TRBV12-5, the J call TRBJ1-5; TRBD1 matches 10 bases. The V gene's germline CDR1 is LGHNT and CDR2 FRNRAP. The CDR3 loop spans 15 amino acids. V lost 3 bases to trimming and J lost 4 bases; unmatched junction nucleotides: 3. CDR3: CASGFGTGDNQPQHF. The CDR3 DNA follows: TGTGCTAGTGGTTTCGGGACAGGGGATAATCAGCCCCAGCATTTT.

This chain uses TRBV5-4 with TRBJ2-3, with 9 bases fitting TRBD2. CDR3 size: 15 residues. Germline V CDR1 and CDR2: SGHNT, YYREEE (reference sequence). V was clipped by 4 bases and J by 2 bases; unmatched bases: 5. CDR3 coding DNA: TGTGCCAGCAGCCGGAGCGGGGGGACCACAGATACGCAGTATTTT. Amino acid sequence: CASSRSGGTTDTQYF. Based on the CDR3 plus reference TRBV5-4 and TRBJ2-3, the full variable domain is ETGVTQSPTHLIKTRGQQVTLRCSSQSGHNTVSWYQQALGQGPQFIFQYYREEENGRGNFPPRFSGLQFPNYSSELNVNALELDDSALYLCASSRSGGTTDTQYFGPGTRLTVL.